This entry concerns a single TCR beta chain. Its antigen is as yet unknown. This record belongs to a study of beta chain features in type 1 diabetes. Overall study findings and caveats: A greater similarity of naive, central memory and Treg TCRB repertoires was seen among patients than among healthy donors. The study found moderately but significantly shorter TCRB CDR3s in all four CD4+ subsets of Type 1 diabetes patients.

CDR1 is MNHEY and CDR2 is SMNVEV in the germline V gene (reference sequence). This CDR3 contains 15 residues. The trim removed 6 bases at V and 1 base at J, leaving 7 bases unmatched. TCRB transcripts that were expressed got sequenced, as all of the isolated RNA had been reverse transcribed. Assay used: immunoSEQ multiplex PCR; TCRdb lists only in-frame clones, some missing. The repertoire holds 500,000 to 650,000 clones, with roughly an eighth as singletons. The sample consisted of naive CD4+ T cells from blood. The chain couples TRBV27 to TRBJ1-1, with 8 bases fitting TRBD1. This TCR derives from a man aged 25 to 45 with type 1 diabetes. CDR3 sequence reads: CASSRVGTGNTEAFF. The CDR3 DNA reads as TGTGCCAGCAGCCGAGTAGGGACAGGGAACACTGAAGCTTTCTTT.